This T cell receptor (beta chain) was obtained from a study of blood T cell repertoires in COVID-19. Study at large: Whether acute or convalescent, the COVID-19 samples came from the United States, Italy and Spain. Sample material is recorded as cDNA or gDNA derived from T cells, B-cell-depleted T cells, or PBMCs.

Losses at the gene ends were 3 bases for V and 5 bases for J; bases not matched to a gene: 17. This CDR3 region has 18 residues. Per germline, CDR1 MGHRA and CDR2 YSYEKL. Original analysis: Using reference gene primer amplification, nucleated cell counts were estimated. The assay was immunoSEQ multiplex PCR, and TCRdb's table has in-frame clones only and misses some. V and J calls and clone size are those listed in that table; D and trimming were worked out from the DNA. The data contain tens of thousands of clones, roughly three quarters of them seen just once; the ten biggest clones take up around 10%.

The sample was peripheral blood. The origin of this receptor is a woman between 50 and 59 years old with acute or convalescent COVID-19. The gene calls are TRBV4-1 and TRBJ2-3; the match to TRBD1 covers 7 bases. In nucleotides, the CDR3 is TGCGCCAGCAGCCAGAGGACCACACCGGGACAGAGGGTAGATACGCAGTATTTT. Protein product: CASSQRTTPGQRVDTQYF.